A single sample gave rise to the 27 T cell receptor beta chains below, sequenced in a study of T cell responses to AZD1222 COVID-19 vaccine (dated by TCRdb to about 2021). Libraries came from the immunoSEQ multiplex PCR assay. Imported from immuneACCESS, the table was reduced by TCRdb to in-frame sequences with V and J called. These copies leave out some clones; in studies compared against another copy, an unresolved V gene accounts for under half, and the cause of the remainder is not known. This sample holds 130,000 to 150,000 clones; about 92% were observed only once. The ten largest clones add up to under 2% of the sample. The time point label corresponds to: baseline before first vaccination. Specimen: peripheral blood, collected on day 0 of AZD1222 vaccination. Every receptor here comes from an adult in good health.

This chain uses TRBV3-1 (or the pseudogene TRBV3-2) with TRBJ1-6; no clear D. The CDR3 covers 19 residues. Trimming took 3 bases from V and 0 from J, leaving 18 bases between them. Germline CDR1 LGHDT, CDR2 YNNKEL (reference sequence). The CDR3, as DNA: TGTGCCAGCAGCCACCCCCCCCGCCGGGCGAGCTCCTATAATTCACCCCTCCACTTT. Protein: CASSHPPRRASSYNSPLHF.

V and J are TRBV25-1 and TRBJ2-7; the D gene could be TRBD1 or TRBD2 (5 bases each). Trimming stripped 6 bases from V and 0 bases from J, with 12 bases between. Germline V gene data show CDR1 as MGHDK and CDR2 as SYGVNS. CDR3 length equals 14 residues. The CDR3 sequence: CASSGTASSYEQYF. The CDR3 nucleotides are TGTGCCAGCAGCGGGACGGCGAGCTCCTACGAGCAGTACTTC.

The table lists this clone with a count of one. The CDR3 DNA reads TGTGCCAGCAGCTTGGGAGTAGAGACCCAGTACTTC. Residues: CASSLGVETQYF. The rearrangement joins TRBV5-4 to TRBJ2-5; no clear D. Germline V gene data show CDR1 as SGHNT and CDR2 as YYREEE (reference sequence). The CDR3 is 12 residues long. V lost 0 bases to trimming and J lost 4 bases, with 4 bases between them.

This clone ranks as medium-sized. DNA of the CDR3: TGTGCCAGCAGCCCCGGGACAGGGGGCCGCACCGGGGAGCTGTTTTTT. As protein: CASSPGTGGRTGELFF. V usage is TRBV7-6 and J usage is TRBJ2-2, with 12 bases identical to TRBD1. V lost 5 bases, J lost 4 bases, and 5 bases stayed unmatched. From germline, CDR1 is SGHVS and CDR2 FNYEAQ. The CDR3 spans 16 residues.

V gene TRBV6-5 combines with J gene TRBJ2-5; TRBD1 matches at 8 bases. This CDR3 is built from 15 residues. Germline-derived CDR1 and CDR2 are MNHEY and SVGAGI. V was pared by 0 bases and J by 1 base, with 1 base of the junction left unmatched. DNA of the CDR3: TGTGCCAGCAGTTACTCGGGACAGGTCCAAGAGACCCAGTACTTC. It yields the protein CASSYSGQVQETQYF.

This chain links TRBV18 with TRBJ1-5; no clear D gene. Per the germline V gene, CDR1 is KGHSH and CDR2 is LQKENI. The CDR3 has 15 residues. The germline V and J ends were trimmed by 2 bases and 6 bases, with 14 bases remaining between them. CDR3 nucleotide sequence: TGTGCCAGCTCACCAGGTCTCGGAGGGTCTCAGCCCCAGCATTTT. Its translation: CASSPGLGGSQPQHF.

The CDR3, as DNA: TGTGCCAGCGGGCGTAGGAGAATACTCTATGGCTACACCTTC. This sequence encodes CASGRRRILYGYTF. The J gene is TRBJ1-2, the V gene TRBV6-5; no firm D call. Germline V gene sequence: CDR1 MNHEY, CDR2 SVGAGI. The CDR3 sequence is 14 residues long. The V end lost 8 bases, the J end lost 4 bases, and 17 bases lay between the germline ends.

In DNA form, the CDR3 reads TGTGCCAGCAGCCAAGAGAAGAGAGGGGCCCAGTACTTC. This sequence encodes CASSQEKRGAQYF. The rearrangement joins TRBV3-1 (or the pseudogene TRBV3-2) to TRBJ2-5; either TRBD1 or TRBD2 may supply D (5 bases each). Germline-derived CDR1 and CDR2 are LGHDT and YNNKEL (reference sequence). The CDR3 runs 13 residues. Between the trimmed V and J ends, which lost 0 bases and 9 bases, there was a span of 11 bases.

The chain links TRBV29-1 to TRBJ1-1; D gene uncertain. Looked up from germline, CDR1 is SQVTM and CDR2 is ANQGSEA. With 6 bases removed from V and 0 bases from J, the gap between germline ends came to 8 bases. CDR3 length equals 12 residues. The CDR3 region is CSVRPMNTEAFF. CDR3 nucleotides: TGCAGCGTGAGACCCATGAACACTGAAGCTTTCTTT. The full variable domain, completed using reference TRBV29-1 and TRBJ1-1, is SAVISQKPSRDICQRGTSLTIQCQVDSQVTMMFWYRQQPGQSLTLIATANQGSEATYESGFVIDKFPISRPNLTFSTLTVSNMSPEDSSIYLCSVRPMNTEAFFGQGTRLTVV.

The chain employs TRBV19 and TRBJ1-5, with D unclear. Germline assignment: CDR1 LNHDA and CDR2 SQIVND (reference sequence). There are 14 residues in the CDR3. V shed 0 bases and J shed 4 bases, with 7 bases lying between them. The CDR3 loop is CASSIDSRNQPQHF. In nucleotides, the CDR3 is TGTGCCAGTAGTATAGATTCGAGGAATCAGCCCCAGCATTTT.

This rearrangement joins TRBV6-2 or TRBV6-3 to TRBJ2-7; D is possibly TRBD1 or TRBD2 (5 bases each). Germline V gene data show CDR1 as MNHEY and CDR2 as SVGEGT. V dropped 2 bases and J dropped 2 bases, with 10 bases sitting between them. The CDR3 length is 14 residues. CDR3 bases: TGTGCCAGCAGTTACGGGGGACCTCCCTACGAGCAGTACTTC. Translating gives CASSYGGPPYEQYF.

This chain uses TRBV7-3 with TRBJ1-1; D might be TRBD1 (6 bases). Germline V CDR1 and CDR2: SGHTA, FQGTGA. Trimming took 3 bases from V and 1 from J, leaving 9 bases between them. CDR3 length: 14 residues. CDR3: CASSFGTQNTEAFF. The CDR3 bases are TGTGCCAGCAGCTTCGGGACACAGAACACTGAAGCTTTCTTT.

The rearrangement links TRBV19 to TRBJ1-4; D is unresolved. The germline gives CDR1 LNHDA, CDR2 SQIVND (reference sequence). V lost 6 bases to trimming and J lost 1 base, with 9 bases between them. CDR3 length: 14 amino acids. The CDR3 loop reads CASRSGVTNEKLFF. In nucleotides, the CDR3 is TGTGCCAGTAGGAGCGGGGTAACTAATGAAAAACTGTTTTTT.

This sequence joins TRBV19 and TRBJ1-5; 8 positions agree with TRBD1. The ends lost 3 bases at V and 3 bases at J; junction bases unmatched: 7. The V gene's germline CDR1 is LNHDA and CDR2 SQIVND (reference sequence). The CDR3 covers 16 residues. CDR3 sequence: CASSIQQGGDNQPQHF. The CDR3 DNA sequence: TGTGCCAGTAGTATTCAACAGGGGGGGGACAATCAGCCCCAGCATTTT.

The chain recombines TRBV3-1 (or the pseudogene TRBV3-2) with TRBJ2-1; either TRBD1 or TRBD2 may supply D (5 bases each). The CDR3 extends over 15 amino acids. Germline lookup yields CDR1 LGHDT and CDR2 YNNKEL (reference sequence). The V and J ends lost 0 bases and 6 bases respectively, with 12 bases between them. The CDR3 nucleotides are TGTGCCAGCAGCCAAGATCCGGGGCCACTCAATGAGCAGTTCTTC. Protein sequence: CASSQDPGPLNEQFF.

This chain joins TRBV7-2 and TRBJ2-7; D remains unclear. CDR3 size: 13 residues. Germline CDR1 is SGHTA and CDR2 is FQGNSA. Trimming left V 1 base short and J 3 bases short, with 7 bases between. CDR3 sequence (DNA): TGTGCCAGCAGCTTAGGTTCCGTCTACGAGCAGTACTTC. Protein product: CASSLGSVYEQYF. The full variable domain, with the rest looked up from reference TRBV7-2 and TRBJ2-7, is GAGVSQSPSNKVTEKGKDVELRCDPISGHTALYWYRQSLGQGLEFLIYFQGNSAPDKSGLPSDRFSAERTGGSVSTLTIQRTQQEDSAVYLCASSLGSVYEQYFGPGTRLTVT.

This chain links TRBV4-2 with TRBJ2-4; TRBD2 agrees at 8 bases. Germline V lookup: CDR1 LGHNA, CDR2 YNFKEQ. The CDR3 contains 19 residues. Unmatched junction bases numbered 11, after V lost 0 bases and J lost 1 base. The CDR3 protein is CASSQDGPRGGLAKNIQYF. CDR3 sequence (DNA): TGTGCCAGCAGCCAAGATGGACCCCGGGGGGGCCTGGCCAAAAACATTCAGTACTTC.

Concerning this clone: Other DNA sequences within the sample encode an identical CDR3. This chain uses TRBV5-1 with TRBJ2-7, with 10 bases fitting TRBD1. V lost 0 bases, J lost 4 bases, and 1 base stayed unmatched. Germline CDR1 is SGHRS and CDR2 is YFSETQ. This CDR3 has 14 amino acids. CDR3 nucleotides: TGCGCCAGCAGCTTGGGACAGGGGGCGTACGAGCAGTACTTC. It translates to CASSLGQGAYEQYF.

This clone came up once. The rearrangement links TRBV29-1 to TRBJ1-2; 10 nucleotides align to TRBD1. The germline CDR1 and CDR2 sequences are SQVTM and ANQGSEA. The CDR3 spans 14 residues. V dropped 8 bases and J dropped 0; count of bases not matched to a gene: 6. The CDR3 DNA reads TGCAGCATTCCGACAGGGGGCTCTAACTATGGCTACACCTTC. Translating gives CSIPTGGSNYGYTF.

The V and J genes are TRBV30 and TRBJ2-4; no reliable D call. Germline V gene sequence: CDR1 GTSNPN, CDR2 SVGIG (reference sequence). This CDR3 has 15 amino acids. V was cut by 3 bases and J by 2 bases, with 14 bases left in between. The CDR3 loop reads CAWRAKPTTKNIQYF. The CDR3 DNA sequence: TGTGCCTGGAGGGCCAAACCGACGACCAAAAACATTCAGTACTTC.

With regard to this clone: It is unclear where the CDR3 begins or ends on the DNA, so no DNA is shown, and the CDR3 is as TCRdb lists it. This chain joins TRBV21-1 and TRBJ2-3. TRBV21-1 represents a pseudogene. The CDR3 has 15 amino acids, counting both end residues. The CDR3 loop is CASWGKGINTDTQYF.

This clone was observed once. CDR3: CAPRTRQTGSREETQYF. CDR3 DNA sequence: TGTGCCCCGAGGACCAGGCAAACAGGGAGTCGGGAAGAGACCCAGTACTTC. The chain uses TRBV30 and TRBJ2-5, with D perhaps matching TRBD1 (6 bases). Trimming removed 8 bases at V and 3 bases at J, with 28 bases between. The germline V gene has CDR1 GTSNPN and CDR2 SVGIG (reference sequence). This CDR3 contains 17 residues.

This clone was picked up a small number of times. The chain has TRBV7-8 and TRBJ1-4; a possible D gene is TRBD1 (6 bases). This CDR3 has 15 residues. Germline V CDR1 and CDR2: SGHVS, FQNEAQ. Trimming stripped 0 bases from V and 7 bases from J, with 12 bases between. The chain's CDR3 is CASSLAGGGGEKLFF. The DNA for the CDR3 is TGTGCCAGCAGCTTAGCCGGAGGGGGGGGTGAAAAACTGTTTTTT. Filled out from reference TRBV7-8 and TRBJ1-4, the complete variable domain reads GAGVSQSPRYKVAKRGQDVALRCDPISGHVSLFWYQQALGQGPEFLTYFQNEAQLDKSGLPSDRFFAERPEGSVSTLKIQRTQQEDSAVYLCASSLAGGGGEKLFFGSGTQLSVL.

The chain couples TRBV7-2 to TRBJ2-2; TRBD2 matches 8 bases. The CDR3 is 19 residues long. In germline, CDR1 is SGHTA, CDR2 FQGNSA. Trimming at V came to 1 base and at J to 2 bases, leaving 12 bases not matched to a gene. Written as DNA, the CDR3 is TGTGCCAGCAGCTTAGGCAAGGGGGTGCTAGCGGGTAACACCGGGGAGCTGTTTTTT. Protein sequence: CASSLGKGVLAGNTGELFF. The full variable domain, completed using reference TRBV7-2 and TRBJ2-2, is GAGVSQSPSNKVTEKGKDVELRCDPISGHTALYWYRQSLGQGLEFLIYFQGNSAPDKSGLPSDRFSAERTGGSVSTLTIQRTQQEDSAVYLCASSLGKGVLAGNTGELFFGEGSRLTVL.

This chain joins TRBV5-6 and TRBJ2-1, with 11 bases aligning to TRBD2. This CDR3 is 16 amino acids long. The V and J ends lost 3 bases and 7 bases, in that order; junction bases with no gene match: 9. Germline values: CDR1 SGHDT, CDR2 YYEEEE. CDR3 in amino acids: CASSWRGLAVLNEQFF. CDR3 sequence (DNA): TGTGCCAGCAGCTGGCGGGGACTAGCGGTACTGAATGAGCAGTTCTTC.

This clone was seen just once. The chain recombines TRBV4-3 with TRBJ1-2; D may be TRBD1 (5 bases). The CDR3 spans 17 residues. V was clipped by 4 bases and J by 4 bases, with 22 bases between them. CDR1 LGHNA and CDR2 YSLEER come from the germline V gene. The DNA of the CDR3 is TGCGCCAGCAGCCGCAACCCTGGGACCGCGGAGACCTATGGCTACACCTTC. Protein: CASSRNPGTAETYGYTF.

The chain is built from TRBV7-8 and TRBJ2-1, with 11 bases fitting TRBD1. The CDR3 sequence is 13 residues long. CDR1 is SGHVS, CDR2 FQNEAQ, per germline. V was pared by 3 bases and J by 10 bases, with 2 bases of the junction left unmatched. The CDR3 coding sequence is TGTGCCAGCAGCTTGGGACAGGGGGTCGAGCAGTTCTTC. Translated: CASSLGQGVEQFF.